The rows below give T cell receptor beta chains drawn from one sample of a study of CD8+ T cells in alopecia areata. Assay: immunoSEQ multiplex PCR; the TCRdb copy retains only in-frame clones and omits some. The sample records 170,000 or so clones, roughly 65% being singletons. The sample here was CD4+ T cells sorted from blood, taken at week 4, from a patient treated with tofacitinib. These TCRs come from a human donor with alopecia areata. CDR3s include the opening cysteine and the closing phenylalanine or tryptophan. The order of the fields is clone size, J gene, V gene, D gene, CDR3 protein, CDR3 DNA. D genes are given only for firm matches. Clone sizes are given selectively: once, few, many, or a class where the clone is expanded.

>.|TRBJ2-2|TRBV9|.
CASSVGPNTGELFF
TGTGCCAGCAGCGTAGGTCCAAACACCGGGGAGCTGTTTTTT
>.|TRBJ1-1|TRBV30|.
CAWTRVNTEAFF
TGTGCCTGGACCAGGGTAAACACTGAAGCTTTCTTT
>.|TRBJ2-2|TRBV12-5|.
CASGLGQLDTGELFF
TGTGCTAGTGGTTTGGGACAGCTTGACACCGGGGAGCTGTTTTTT
>.|TRBJ2-5|TRBV6-6|TRBD2
CASRQRLAAGETQYF
TGTGCCAGCAGGCAACGACTAGCGGCGGGAGAGACCCAGTACTTC
>.|TRBJ1-1|TRBV29-1|TRBD1
CSVRPGQSNTEAFF
TGCAGCGTTCGCCCGGGACAGTCGAACACTGAAGCTTTCTTT
>few|TRBJ2-3|TRBV4-1|TRBD2
CASRPGLGATDTQYF
TGCGCCAGTCGACCGGGACTAGGGGCGACAGATACGCAGTATTTT
>few|TRBJ1-2|TRBV29-1|.
CSVDRGGYTF
TGCAGCGTTGACAGGGGAGGCTACACCTTC
>few|TRBJ2-5|TRBV4-1|.
CASSLLFRGAETQYF
TGCGCCAGCAGCCTCCTGTTTAGGGGGGCAGAGACCCAGTACTTC
>.|TRBJ1-1|TRBV7-9|.
CASSRTVEAFF
TGTGCCAGCAGTCGTACAGTAGAAGCTTTCTTT
>.|TRBJ2-1|TRBV29-1|.
CSIRQGGYNEQFF
TGCAGCATAAGACAGGGAGGGTACAATGAGCAGTTCTTC
>.|TRBJ2-7|TRBV29-1|.
CSGGESYEQYF
TGCAGCGGGGGGGAATCCTACGAGCAGTACTTC
>few|TRBJ2-3|TRBV5-1|.
CASSLSPSTDTQYF
TGCGCCAGCAGCTTGAGTCCTAGCACAGATACGCAGTATTTT
>.|TRBJ2-2|TRBV4-3|.
CASSQEGGGELFF
TGCGCCAGCAGCCAAGAGGGCGGCGGGGAGCTGTTTTTT
>.|TRBJ2-3|TRBV7-2|TRBD1
CASSALWTGVMSDTQYF
TGTGCCAGCAGCGCCTTATGGACAGGGGTCATGTCGGATACGCAGTATTTT
>.|TRBJ2-3|TRBV6-5|TRBD2
CASSQTPGGDTQYF
TGTGCCAGCAGCCAGACCCCGGGGGGGGATACGCAGTATTTT
>.|TRBJ1-5|TRBV30|.
CAWSGGPLRPQHF
TGTGCCTGGAGCGGGGGGCCCTTGAGGCCCCAGCATTTT
>.|TRBJ2-7|TRBV30|TRBD1
CAWTLQGYEQYF
TGTGCCTGGACCCTACAGGGGTACGAGCAGTACTTC
>.|TRBJ1-1|TRBV30|.
CAWSVWGSPGVAEAFF
TGTGCCTGGAGTGTTTGGGGGTCTCCGGGGGTGGCTGAAGCTTTCTTT
>.|TRBJ1-2|TRBV29-1|.
CSASSRSKGYTF
TGCAGCGCGTCCAGCCGCTCAAAGGGCTACACCTTC
>.|TRBJ2-1|TRBV13|.
CASSAGLIEQFF
TGTGCCAGCAGTGCGGGGTTGATTGAGCAGTTCTTC
>.|TRBJ1-5|TRBV10-2|.
CASSESVGILTHPQHF
TGCGCCAGCAGTGAGTCGGTGGGGATTTTGACTCATCCCCAGCATTTT
>.|TRBJ1-2|TRBV29-1|TRBD1
CSAAQGEYGYTF
TGCAGCGCAGCACAGGGGGAGTACGGCTACACCTTC
>.|TRBJ2-2|TRBV19|.
CASSTGATGELFF
TGTGCCAGTAGTACAGGGGCCACCGGGGAGCTGTTTTTT
>.|TRBJ1-5|TRBV27|.
CASSRYRVHQPQHF
TGTGCCAGCAGTAGATACAGGGTCCATCAGCCCCAGCATTTT
>.|TRBJ2-2|TRBV29-1|.
CSVDTGGTGELFF
TGCAGCGTTGACACAGGAGGAACCGGGGAGCTGTTTTTT
>.|TRBJ2-5|TRBV5-4|.
CASSLGLQGIVGETQYF
TGTGCCAGCAGCTTGGGATTACAGGGTATTGTGGGGGAGACCCAGTACTTC
>.|TRBJ2-7|TRBV5-1|TRBD2
CASSSGDYLSYEQYF
TGCGCCAGCAGCTCCGGGGACTATCTCTCCTACGAGCAGTACTTC
>.|TRBJ2-7|TRBV4-2|.
CASSQQGWENYEQYF
TGTGCCAGCAGCCAACAGGGTTGGGAAAACTACGAGCAGTACTTC
>few|TRBJ1-2|TRBV5-1|TRBD1
CASSGTGNRGYTF
TGCGCCAGCAGCGGGACAGGGAATAGAGGCTACACCTTC
>.|TRBJ2-1|TRBV4-1|TRBD2
CASSRASGGANEQFF
TGCGCCAGCAGCCGAGCTAGCGGGGGGGCCAATGAGCAGTTCTTC
>few|TRBJ1-6|TRBV25-1|TRBD1
CASRPGGENSPLHF
TGTGCCAGCAGGCCAGGGGGGGAAAATTCACCCCTCCACTTT
>.|TRBJ1-5|TRBV7-9|.
CASSPWSARDQPQHF
TGTGCCAGCAGCCCATGGTCGGCTCGGGATCAGCCCCAGCATTTT
>.|TRBJ2-5|TRBV7-9|TRBD1
CASSFFKGQQETQYF
TGTGCCAGCAGCTTTTTCAAGGGACAGCAAGAGACCCAGTACTTC
>.|TRBJ2-3|TRBV29-1|.
CSVDLLSTDTQYF
TGCAGCGTTGACCTACTTAGCACAGATACGCAGTATTTT
>.|TRBJ2-1|TRBV30|TRBD2
CAWSGTSYNEQFF
TGTGCCTGGAGTGGGACTAGCTACAATGAGCAGTTCTTC
>few|TRBJ2-3|TRBV7-2|TRBD1
CASSMDRGVTDTQYF
TGTGCCAGCAGCATGGACAGGGGGGTCACAGATACGCAGTATTTT
>.|TRBJ2-3|TRBV6-5|TRBD2
CASRQLAGRTDTQYF
TGTGCCAGCAGACAGCTAGCGGGGCGCACAGATACGCAGTATTTT
>.|TRBJ2-1|TRBV9|.
CASSVEGYEQFF
TGTGCCAGCAGCGTCGAGGGCTATGAGCAGTTCTTC
>.|TRBJ1-4|TRBV30|TRBD1
CAWSEGGQVNEKLFF
TGTGCCTGGAGTGAGGGGGGACAGGTTAATGAAAAACTGTTTTTT
>.|TRBJ2-2|TRBV5-1|.
CASSSIHTANTGELFF
TGCGCCAGCAGCTCAATTCACACAGCGAACACCGGGGAGCTGTTTTTT
>.|TRBJ2-3|TRBV4-1|.
CASSGAPRVGTDTQYF
TGCGCCAGCAGCGGAGCCCCCCGGGTTGGGACAGATACGCAGTATTTT
>.|TRBJ2-5|TRBV30|.
CAWSAGNGETQYF
TGTGCCTGGAGTGCAGGGAATGGGGAGACCCAGTACTTC
>.|TRBJ1-1|TRBV27|.
CASSSLWGQGSTEAFF
TGTGCCAGCAGTTCCCTATGGGGGCAAGGTAGCACTGAAGCTTTCTTT
>.|TRBJ1-4|TRBV29-1|.
CSAEDTGSNEKLFF
TGCAGCGCCGAAGATACAGGGTCTAATGAAAAACTGTTTTTT
>.|TRBJ1-1|TRBV9|TRBD1
CASSVSGGPEAFF
TGTGCCAGCAGCGTCTCAGGGGGGCCTGAAGCTTTCTTT
>.|TRBJ1-6|TRBV7-2|.
CASSFSAEKSPLHF
TGTGCCAGCAGCTTCTCAGCAGAGAAGTCACCCCTCCACTTT
>.|TRBJ1-2|TRBV2|.
CASSASIGPPYGYTF
TGTGCCAGCAGCGCCTCCATCGGGCCACCCTATGGCTACACCTTC
>few|TRBJ2-7|TRBV5-1|.
CASNPDRTYEQYF
TGCGCCAGCAACCCGGACAGAACGTACGAGCAGTACTTC
>.|TRBJ1-2|TRBV2|.
CASTDRAGGWGYTF
TGTGCCAGCACAGACCGAGCTGGAGGATGGGGCTACACCTTC
>.|TRBJ1-6|TRBV30|TRBD1
CAWSDRGGSPLHF
TGTGCCTGGAGTGACAGGGGAGGTTCACCCCTCCACTTT
>.|TRBJ2-1|TRBV13|.
CASSKTESSYNEQFF
TGTGCCAGCAGCAAGACAGAGAGCTCCTACAATGAGCAGTTCTTC
>few|TRBJ1-5|TRBV4-1|TRBD1
CASSSDRVNNQPQHF
TGCGCCAGCAGTTCCGACAGGGTAAACAATCAGCCCCAGCATTTT